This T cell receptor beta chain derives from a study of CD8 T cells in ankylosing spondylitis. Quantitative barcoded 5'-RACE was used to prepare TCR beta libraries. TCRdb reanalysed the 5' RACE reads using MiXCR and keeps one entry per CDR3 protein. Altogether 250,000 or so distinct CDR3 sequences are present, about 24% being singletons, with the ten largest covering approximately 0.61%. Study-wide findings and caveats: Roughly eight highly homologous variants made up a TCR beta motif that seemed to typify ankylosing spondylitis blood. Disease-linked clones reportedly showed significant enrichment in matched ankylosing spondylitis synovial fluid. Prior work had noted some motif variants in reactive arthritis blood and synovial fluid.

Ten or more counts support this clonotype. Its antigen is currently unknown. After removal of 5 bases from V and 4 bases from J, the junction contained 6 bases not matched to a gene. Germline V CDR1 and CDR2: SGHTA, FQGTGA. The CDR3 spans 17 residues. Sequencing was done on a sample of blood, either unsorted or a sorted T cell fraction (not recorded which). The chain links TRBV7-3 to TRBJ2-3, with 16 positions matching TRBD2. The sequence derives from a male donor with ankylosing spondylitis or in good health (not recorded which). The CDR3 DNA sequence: TGTGCCAGCAGCGGGACTAGCGGGGGGGCCTCTCCAGATACGCAGTATTTT. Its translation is CASSGTSGGASPDTQYF.